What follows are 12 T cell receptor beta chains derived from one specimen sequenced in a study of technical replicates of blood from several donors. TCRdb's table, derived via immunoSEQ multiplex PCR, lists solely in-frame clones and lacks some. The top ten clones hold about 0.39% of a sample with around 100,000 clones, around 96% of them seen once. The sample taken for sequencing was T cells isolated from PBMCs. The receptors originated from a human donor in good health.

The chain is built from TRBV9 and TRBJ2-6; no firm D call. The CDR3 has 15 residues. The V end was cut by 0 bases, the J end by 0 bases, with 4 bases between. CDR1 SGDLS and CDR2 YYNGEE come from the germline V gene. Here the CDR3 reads CASSVVRSGANVLTF. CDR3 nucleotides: TGTGCCAGCAGCGTAGTTCGCTCTGGGGCCAACGTCCTGACTTTC.

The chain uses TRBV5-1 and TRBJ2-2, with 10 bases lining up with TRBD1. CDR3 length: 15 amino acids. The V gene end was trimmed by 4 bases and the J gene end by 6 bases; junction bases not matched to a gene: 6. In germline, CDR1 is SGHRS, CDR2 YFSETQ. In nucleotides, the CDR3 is TGCGCCAGCAGCAAGACAGGGGGCGAAGCCGGGGAGCTGTTTTTT. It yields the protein CASSKTGGEAGELFF.

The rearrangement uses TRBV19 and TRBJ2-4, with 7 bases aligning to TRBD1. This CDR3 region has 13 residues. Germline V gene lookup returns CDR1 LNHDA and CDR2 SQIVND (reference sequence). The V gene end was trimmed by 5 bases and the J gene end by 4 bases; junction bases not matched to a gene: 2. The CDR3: CASSGTAKNIQYF. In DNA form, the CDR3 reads TGTGCCAGTAGTGGGACAGCAAAAAACATTCAGTACTTC.

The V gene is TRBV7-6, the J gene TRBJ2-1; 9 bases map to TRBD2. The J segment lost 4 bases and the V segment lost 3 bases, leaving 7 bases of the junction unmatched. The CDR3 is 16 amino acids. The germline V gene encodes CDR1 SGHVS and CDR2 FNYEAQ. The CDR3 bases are TGTGCCAGCAGCTTCACCTCGACTAGCGGATACAATGAGCAGTTCTTC. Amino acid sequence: CASSFTSTSGYNEQFF. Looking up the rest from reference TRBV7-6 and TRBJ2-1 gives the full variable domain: GAGVSQSPRYKVTKRGQDVALRCDPISGHVSLYWYRQALGQGPEFLTYFNYEAQQDKSGLPNDRFSAERPEGSISTLTIQRTEQRDSAMYRCASSFTSTSGYNEQFFGPGTRLTVL.

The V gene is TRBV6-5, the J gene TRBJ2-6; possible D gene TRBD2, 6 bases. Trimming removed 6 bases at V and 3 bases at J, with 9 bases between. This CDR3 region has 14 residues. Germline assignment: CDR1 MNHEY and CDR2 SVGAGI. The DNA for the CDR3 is TGTGCCAGCAGCAGGAGGGGTGGGGCCAACGTCCTGACTTTC. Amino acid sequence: CASSRRGGANVLTF.

Here the CDR3 DNA reads TGTGCCAGAAGCATCCAGGGGACCCAGTACTTC. Translating gives CARSIQGTQYF. The chain recombines TRBV5-3 with TRBJ2-5; tentatively, D is TRBD1 (5 bases). TRBV5-3 falls under the ORF class, with uncertain function. The CDR3 runs 11 residues. Trimming left V 4 bases short and J 7 bases short, with 8 bases between.

CDR3 residues: CASSLSTTYEQYF. The DNA for the CDR3 is TGTGCCAGCAGTTTATCCACAACCTACGAGCAGTACTTC. J is TRBJ2-7 and V is TRBV28; D call uncertain. Germline values: CDR1 MDHEN, CDR2 SYDVKM. The CDR3 totals 13 residues. V was pared by 1 base and J by 2 bases, with 6 bases between. The full variable domain, its missing parts supplied by reference TRBV28 and TRBJ2-7, is DVKVTQSSRYLVKRTGEKVFLECVQDMDHENMFWYRQDPGLGLRLIYFSYDVKMKEKGDIPEGYSVSREKKERFSLILESASTNQTSMYLCASSLSTTYEQYFGPGTRLTVT.

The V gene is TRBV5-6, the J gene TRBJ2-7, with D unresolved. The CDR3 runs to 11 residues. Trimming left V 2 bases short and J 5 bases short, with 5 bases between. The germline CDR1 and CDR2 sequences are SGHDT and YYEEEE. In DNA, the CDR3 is TGTGCCAGCAGCTTATACAACGAGCAGTACTTC. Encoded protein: CASSLYNEQYF.

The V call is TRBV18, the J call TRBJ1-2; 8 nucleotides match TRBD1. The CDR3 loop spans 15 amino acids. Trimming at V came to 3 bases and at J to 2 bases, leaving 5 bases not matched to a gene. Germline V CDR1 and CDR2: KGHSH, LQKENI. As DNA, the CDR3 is TGTGCCAGCTCACCTTCGACAGGGGCAAACTATGGCTACACCTTC. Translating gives CASSPSTGANYGYTF.

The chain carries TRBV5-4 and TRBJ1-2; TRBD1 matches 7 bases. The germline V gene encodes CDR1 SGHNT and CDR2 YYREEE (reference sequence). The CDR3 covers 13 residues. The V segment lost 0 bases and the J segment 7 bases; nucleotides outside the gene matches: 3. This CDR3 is CASSLDRGTGYTF. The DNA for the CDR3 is TGTGCCAGCAGCTTGGACAGGGGAACTGGCTACACCTTC.

CDR3 in DNA: TGTGCCAGCAGCTTAGGAGGACAGGGACTTTTCTACAATGAGCAGTTCTTC. This encodes CASSLGGQGLFYNEQFF. The J gene is TRBJ2-1, the V gene TRBV7-9, with 8 bases that match TRBD1. Looked up from germline, CDR1 is SEHNR and CDR2 is FQNEAQ (reference sequence). Trimming at V came to 1 base and at J to 3 bases, leaving 8 bases not matched to a gene. CDR3 size: 17 residues.

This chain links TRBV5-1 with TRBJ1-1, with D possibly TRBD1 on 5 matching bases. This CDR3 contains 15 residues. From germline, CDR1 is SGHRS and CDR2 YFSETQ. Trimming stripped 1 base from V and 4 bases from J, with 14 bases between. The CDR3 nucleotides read TGCGCCAGCAGCTTGTGGGGGGATACGGGCACTGAAGCTTTCTTT. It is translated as CASSLWGDTGTEAFF. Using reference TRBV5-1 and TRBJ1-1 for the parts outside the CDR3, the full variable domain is KAGVTQTPRYLIKTRGQQVTLSCSPISGHRSVSWYQQTPGQGLQFLFEYFSETQRNKGNFPGRFSGRQFSNSRSEMNVSTLELGDSALYLCASSLWGDTGTEAFFGQGTRLTVV.